Reported below is one TCR beta chain. The data were taken from a study of T cell changes during pregnancy in multiple sclerosis. From germline, CDR1 is SGDLS and CDR2 YYNGEE. CDR3 length equals 14 residues. Trimming removed 2 bases at V and 0 bases at J, with 3 bases between. TCRdb's copy holds only in-frame clones and misses some; the assay was immunoSEQ multiplex PCR. The sample records tens of thousands of clones, 85% to 95% being singletons. The rearrangement uses TRBV9 and TRBJ2-6; D not certain. This clonotype was sampled from a female donor with multiple sclerosis, enrolled in a pregnancy study. The material sequenced was CD8+ T cells from peripheral blood mononuclear cells, taken before pregnancy. The DNA for the CDR3 is TGTGCCAGCAGCGTGTACTCTGGGGCCAACGTCCTGACTTTC. This gives the protein CASSVYSGANVLTF.